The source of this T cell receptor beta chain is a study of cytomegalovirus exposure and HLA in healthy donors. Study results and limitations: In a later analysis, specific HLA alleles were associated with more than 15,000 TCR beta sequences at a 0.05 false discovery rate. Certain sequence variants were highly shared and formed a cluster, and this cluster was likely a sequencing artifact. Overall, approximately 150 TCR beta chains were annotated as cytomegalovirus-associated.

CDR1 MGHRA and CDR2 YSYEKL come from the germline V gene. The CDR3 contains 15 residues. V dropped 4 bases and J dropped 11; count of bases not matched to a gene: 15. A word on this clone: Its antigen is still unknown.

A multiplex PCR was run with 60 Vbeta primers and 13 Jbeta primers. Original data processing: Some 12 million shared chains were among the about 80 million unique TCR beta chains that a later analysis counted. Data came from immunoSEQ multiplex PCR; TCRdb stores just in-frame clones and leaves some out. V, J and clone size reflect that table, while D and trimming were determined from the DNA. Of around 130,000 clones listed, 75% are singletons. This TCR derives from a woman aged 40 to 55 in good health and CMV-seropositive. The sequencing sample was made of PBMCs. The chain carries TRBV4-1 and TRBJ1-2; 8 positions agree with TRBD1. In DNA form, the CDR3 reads TGCGCCAGCAGCCCGATACAAGGGACAGGCGAATGGTACACCTTC. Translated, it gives CASSPIQGTGEWYTF.